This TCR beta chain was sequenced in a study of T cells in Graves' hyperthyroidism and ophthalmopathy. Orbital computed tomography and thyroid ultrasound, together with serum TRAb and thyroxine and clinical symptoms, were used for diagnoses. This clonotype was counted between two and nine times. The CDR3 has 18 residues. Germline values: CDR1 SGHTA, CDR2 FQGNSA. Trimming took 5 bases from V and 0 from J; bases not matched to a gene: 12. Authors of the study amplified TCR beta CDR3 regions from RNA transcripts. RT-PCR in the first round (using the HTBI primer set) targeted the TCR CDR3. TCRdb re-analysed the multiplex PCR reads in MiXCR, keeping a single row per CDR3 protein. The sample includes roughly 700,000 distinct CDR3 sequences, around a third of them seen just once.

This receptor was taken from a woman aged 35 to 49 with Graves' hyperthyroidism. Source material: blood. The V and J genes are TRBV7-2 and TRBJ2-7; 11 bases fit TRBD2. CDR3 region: CASSGGASGGRISYEQYF. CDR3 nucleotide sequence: TGTGCCAGCAGCGGCGGGGCTAGCGGGGGGCGAATCTCCTACGAGCAGTACTTC.